This TCR beta chain came from a study of identical twins. Study findings and constraints: Out-of-frame alpha sequences shared by twins showed excess low generation probability. Within cord blood, abundant beta clonotypes carried fewer insertions, but memory repertoires showed no such trend.

This clonotype was recorded at least ten times. Its matching antigen is unknown. From the 5' RACE reads, TCRdb called clonotypes with MiXCR, one entry per CDR3 protein. The table lists nearly 250,000 distinct CDR3 sequences, roughly 7% of them singletons. CDR1 is DFQATT and CDR2 is SNEGSKA in the germline V gene (reference sequence). The junction had 9 bases not matched to a gene; V was cut back by 3 bases and J by 0 bases. The CDR3 has 18 residues. These data also formed part of another study, on yellow fever vaccine responses in identical twins. That report adds: Reportedly, twins showed a vaccine T cell response that looked partly convergent and partly personalized.

Material: memory (CD45RO+) T cells sorted from blood. The rearrangement joins TRBV20-1 to TRBJ2-1; 12 bases map to TRBD2. The receptor was derived from a woman aged 18-35 years in good health. CDR3 amino acids: CSASTLTSGRSSYNEQFF. DNA of the CDR3: TGCAGTGCTAGCACCCTGACTAGCGGGAGAAGCTCCTACAATGAGCAGTTCTTC.